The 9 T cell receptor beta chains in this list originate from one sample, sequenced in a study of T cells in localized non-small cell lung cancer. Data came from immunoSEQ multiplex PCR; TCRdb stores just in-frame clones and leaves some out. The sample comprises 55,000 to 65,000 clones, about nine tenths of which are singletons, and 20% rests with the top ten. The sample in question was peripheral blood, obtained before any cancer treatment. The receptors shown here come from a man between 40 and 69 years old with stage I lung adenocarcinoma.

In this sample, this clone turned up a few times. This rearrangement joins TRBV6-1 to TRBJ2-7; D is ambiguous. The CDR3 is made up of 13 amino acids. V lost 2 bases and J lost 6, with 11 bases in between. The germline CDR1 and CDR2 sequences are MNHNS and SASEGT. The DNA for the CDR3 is TGTGCCAGCAGTGAAACCGGGTACGGCGAGCAGTACTTC. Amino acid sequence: CASSETGYGEQYF.

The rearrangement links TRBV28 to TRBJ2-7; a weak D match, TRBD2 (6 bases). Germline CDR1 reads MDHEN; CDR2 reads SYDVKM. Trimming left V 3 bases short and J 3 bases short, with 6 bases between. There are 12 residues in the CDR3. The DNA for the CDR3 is TGTGCCAGCAGTTTGGGGGGCTACGAGCAGTACTTC. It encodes CASSLGGYEQYF.

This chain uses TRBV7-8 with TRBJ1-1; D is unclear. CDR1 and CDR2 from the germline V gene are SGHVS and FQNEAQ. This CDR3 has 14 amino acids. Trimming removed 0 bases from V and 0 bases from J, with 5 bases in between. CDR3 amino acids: CASSLALLNTEAFF. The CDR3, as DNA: TGTGCCAGCAGCTTAGCACTTCTGAACACTGAAGCTTTCTTT.

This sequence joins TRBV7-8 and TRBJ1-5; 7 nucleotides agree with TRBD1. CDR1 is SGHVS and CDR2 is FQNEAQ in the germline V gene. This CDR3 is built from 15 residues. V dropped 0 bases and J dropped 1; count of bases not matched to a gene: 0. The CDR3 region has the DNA TGTGCCAGCAGCTTAGCGGGACAGAGCAATCAGCCCCAGCATTTT. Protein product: CASSLAGQSNQPQHF.

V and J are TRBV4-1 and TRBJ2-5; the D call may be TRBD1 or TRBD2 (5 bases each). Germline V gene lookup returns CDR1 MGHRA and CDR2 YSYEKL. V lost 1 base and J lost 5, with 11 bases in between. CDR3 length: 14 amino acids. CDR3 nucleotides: TGCGCCAGCAGCCAAGGACGCTGGGGGGAGACCCAGTACTTC. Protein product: CASSQGRWGETQYF.

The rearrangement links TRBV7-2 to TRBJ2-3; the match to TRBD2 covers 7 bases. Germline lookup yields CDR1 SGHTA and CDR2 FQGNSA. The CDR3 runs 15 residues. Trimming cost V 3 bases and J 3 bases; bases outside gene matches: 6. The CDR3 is CASSFQAGRTDTQYF. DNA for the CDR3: TGTGCCAGCAGCTTCCAAGCGGGACGGACAGATACGCAGTATTTT. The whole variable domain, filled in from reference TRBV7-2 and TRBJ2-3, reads GAGVSQSPSNKVTEKGKDVELRCDPISGHTALYWYRQSLGQGLEFLIYFQGNSAPDKSGLPSDRFSAERTGGSVSTLTIQRTQQEDSAVYLCASSFQAGRTDTQYFGPGTRLTVL.

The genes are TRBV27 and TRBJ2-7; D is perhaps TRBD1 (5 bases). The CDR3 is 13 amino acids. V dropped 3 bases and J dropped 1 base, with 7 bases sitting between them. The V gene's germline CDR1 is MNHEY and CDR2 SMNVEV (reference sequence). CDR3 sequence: CASSLAGSYEQYF. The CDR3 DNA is TGTGCCAGCAGTTTGGCAGGGTCCTACGAGCAGTACTTC.

The CDR3 DNA reads TGTGCCAGCAGCACATACGACAGGGACTACACCTTC. Translated, it gives CASSTYDRDYTF. The V call is TRBV5-6, the J call TRBJ1-2; TRBD1 aligns across 7 bases. CDR3 length: 12 amino acids. CDR1 and CDR2 from the germline V gene are SGHDT and YYEEEE. V lost 4 bases to trimming and J lost 10 bases; unmatched junction nucleotides: 7.

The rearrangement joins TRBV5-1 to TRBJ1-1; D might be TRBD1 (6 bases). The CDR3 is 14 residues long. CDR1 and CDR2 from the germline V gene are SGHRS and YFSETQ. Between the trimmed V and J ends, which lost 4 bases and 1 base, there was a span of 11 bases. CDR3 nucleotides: TGCGCCAGCAGCATAAAGACAGGGAACACTGAAGCTTTCTTT. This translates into CASSIKTGNTEAFF.